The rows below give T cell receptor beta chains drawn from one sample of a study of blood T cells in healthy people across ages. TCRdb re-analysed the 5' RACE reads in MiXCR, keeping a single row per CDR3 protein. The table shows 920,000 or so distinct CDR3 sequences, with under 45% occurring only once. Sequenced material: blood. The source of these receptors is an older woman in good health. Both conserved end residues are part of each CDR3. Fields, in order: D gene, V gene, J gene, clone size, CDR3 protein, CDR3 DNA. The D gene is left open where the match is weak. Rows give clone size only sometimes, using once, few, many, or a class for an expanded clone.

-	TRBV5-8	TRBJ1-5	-	CASSVPLSRDQPQHF	TGTGCCAGCAGCGTGCCGCTTTCTAGGGATCAGCCCCAGCATTTT
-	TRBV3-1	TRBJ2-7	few	CASSQDPGSYEQYF	TGTGCCAGCAGCCAAGACCCGGGATCCTACGAGCAGTACTTC
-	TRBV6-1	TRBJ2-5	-	CASRATEHYTQETQYF	TGTGCCAGCAGAGCGACTGAGCACTATACCCAAGAGACCCAGTACTTC
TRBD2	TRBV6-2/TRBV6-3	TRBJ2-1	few	CASRAGLAGVFTYNEQFF	TGTGCCAGCAGAGCGGGACTAGCGGGAGTATTCACCTACAATGAGCAGTTCTTC
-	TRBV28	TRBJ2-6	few	CASSFIKGNTGANVLTF	TGTGCCAGCAGTTTCATAAAGGGAAATACTGGGGCCAACGTCCTGACTTTC
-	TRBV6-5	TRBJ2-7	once	CASTESGAYEQYF	TGTGCCAGCACTGAATCCGGGGCCTACGAGCAGTACTTC
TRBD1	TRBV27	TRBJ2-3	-	CASSLYPWTGPRYF	TGTGCCAGCAGTTTATACCCCTGGACAGGTCCCCGGTATTTT
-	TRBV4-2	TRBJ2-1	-	CASSTRSREKYNEQFF	TGTGCCAGCAGCACGCGGAGCCGGGAGAAATACAATGAGCAGTTCTTC
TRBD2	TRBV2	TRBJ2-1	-	CASSESLAAYNEQFF	TGTGCCAGCAGTGAAAGCCTAGCGGCTTACAATGAGCAGTTCTTC
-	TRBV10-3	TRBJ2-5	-	CAIRGADQETQYF	TGTGCCATCCGCGGAGCGGACCAAGAGACCCAGTACTTC
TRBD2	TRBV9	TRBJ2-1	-	CASSVDPSGRSYNEQFF	TGTGCCAGCAGCGTAGACCCTAGCGGGAGGTCCTACAATGAGCAGTTCTTC
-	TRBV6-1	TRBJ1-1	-	CASSENRVNTEAFF	TGTGCCAGCAGTGAAAACAGGGTAAACACTGAAGCTTTCTTT
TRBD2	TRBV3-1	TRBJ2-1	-	CASSHLAGGGYNEQFF	TGTGCCAGCAGCCACCTAGCGGGAGGGGGATACAATGAGCAGTTCTTC
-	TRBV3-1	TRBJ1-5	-	CASSQFAGSNQPQHF	TGTGCCAGCAGCCAATTCGCCGGTAGCAATCAGCCCCAGCATTTT
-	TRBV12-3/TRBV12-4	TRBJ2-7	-	CASTRTEVSYEQYF	TGTGCCAGCACCCGGACTGAAGTCTCCTACGAGCAGTACTTC
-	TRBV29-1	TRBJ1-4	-	CSAWAENEKLFF	TGCAGCGCTTGGGCAGAAAATGAAAAACTGTTTTTT
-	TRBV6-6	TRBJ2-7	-	CASSYGGGTYEQYF	TGTGCCAGCAGTTACGGTGGCGGAACCTACGAGCAGTACTTC
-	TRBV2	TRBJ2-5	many	CASSGRGQETQYF	TGTGCCAGCAGCGGGCGGGGCCAAGAGACCCAGTACTTC
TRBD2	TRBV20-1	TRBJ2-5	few	CSARGLAGEHEQYF	TGCAGTGCTAGGGGACTAGCGGGAGAACATGAGCAGTACTTC
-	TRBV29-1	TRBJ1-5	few	CSVGVQARQPQHF	TGCAGCGTTGGGGTCCAGGCTCGGCAGCCCCAGCATTTT
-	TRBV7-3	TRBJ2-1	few	CASSRTVMTGSKREYNEQFF	TGTGCCAGCAGTCGTACTGTTATGACAGGGTCTAAGCGGGAGTACAATGAGCAGTTCTTC
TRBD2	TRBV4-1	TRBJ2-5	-	CASSQDGRTSGRRGGQETQYF	TGCGCCAGCAGCCAGGATGGGCGGACTAGCGGGAGGAGGGGCGGCCAAGAGACCCAGTACTTC
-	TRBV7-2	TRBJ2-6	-	CASSYIVRAPGANVLTF	TGTGCCAGCAGCTATATTGTCCGGGCCCCTGGGGCCAACGTCCTGACTTTC
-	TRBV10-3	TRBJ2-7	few	CAISEEGSSYEQYF	TGTGCCATCAGTGAGGAAGGTAGCTCCTACGAGCAGTACTTC
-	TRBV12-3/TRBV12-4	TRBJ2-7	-	CASSLETNEQYF	TGTGCCAGCAGTTTAGAGACGAACGAGCAGTACTTC
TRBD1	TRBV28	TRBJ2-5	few	CASSLSGQMRIETQYF	TGTGCCAGCAGTTTGTCGGGACAGATGCGCATCGAGACCCAGTACTTC
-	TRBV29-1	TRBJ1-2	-	CSVSGYGANYGYTF	TGCAGCGTTTCAGGGTACGGAGCTAACTATGGCTACACCTTC
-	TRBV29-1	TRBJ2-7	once	CSVVTGSSEQYF	TGCAGCGTTGTCACAGGCAGTTCCGAGCAGTACTTC
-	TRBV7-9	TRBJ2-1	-	CASSPTQRIVNDEQFF	TGTGCCAGCAGCCCGACGCAGAGAATCGTTAACGATGAGCAGTTCTTC
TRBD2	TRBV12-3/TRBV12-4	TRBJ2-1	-	CASRILAARGNEQFF	TGTGCCAGCAGGATCCTAGCGGCGCGGGGGAATGAGCAGTTCTTC
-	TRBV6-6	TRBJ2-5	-	CASSPTPGGQETQYF	TGTGCCAGCAGCCCGACCCCTGGGGGCCAAGAGACCCAGTACTTC
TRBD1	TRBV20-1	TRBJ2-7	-	CSASPGTGLPCEQYF	TGCAGTGCTAGTCCCGGGACAGGGTTGCCCTGCGAGCAGTACTTC
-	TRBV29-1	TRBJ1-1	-	CSVVPDRNTEAFF	TGCAGCGTCGTCCCTGACAGAAACACTGAAGCTTTCTTT
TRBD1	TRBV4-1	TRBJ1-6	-	CASSQGGQGRSPLHF	TGCGCCAGCAGCCAAGGGGGACAGGGACGGTCACCCCTCCACTTT
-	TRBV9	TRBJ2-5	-	CASSVARTSPGETQYF	TGTGCCAGCAGCGTAGCCCGGACCTCACCGGGAGAGACCCAGTACTTC
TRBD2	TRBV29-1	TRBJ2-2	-	CSAIKTSGWGGELFF	TGCAGCGCCATAAAGACTAGCGGGTGGGGTGGTGAGCTGTTTTTT
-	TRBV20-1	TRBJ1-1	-	CSARWGVNTEAFF	TGCAGTGCTAGATGGGGGGTGAACACTGAAGCTTTCTTT
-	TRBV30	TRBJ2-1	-	CAWSALYNEQFF	TGTGCCTGGAGTGCCTTATACAATGAGCAGTTCTTC
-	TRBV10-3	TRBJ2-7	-	CASGWNEQYF	TGTGCCAGCGGGTGGAACGAGCAGTACTTC
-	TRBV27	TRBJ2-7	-	CASSLEQGRGYEQYF	TGTGCCAGCAGTTTAGAACAGGGGAGGGGCTACGAGCAGTACTTC
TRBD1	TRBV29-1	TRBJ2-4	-	CSGEQGQNIQYF	TGCAGCGGTGAACAGGGGCAAAACATTCAGTACTTC
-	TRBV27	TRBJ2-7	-	CASSYEGAYEQYF	TGTGCCAGCAGTTACGAGGGAGCCTACGAGCAGTACTTC
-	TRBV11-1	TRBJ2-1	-	CASSPGAEYYNEQFF	TGTGCCAGCAGCCCCGGTGCGGAGTACTACAATGAGCAGTTCTTC
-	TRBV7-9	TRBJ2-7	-	CASSLIFSLARSYEQYF	TGTGCCAGCAGCTTAATTTTTTCGCTAGCGAGGTCGTACGAGCAGTACTTC
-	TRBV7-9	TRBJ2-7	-	CASSLVGLYHEQYF	TGTGCCAGCAGCTTAGTGGGCCTCTACCACGAGCAGTACTTC
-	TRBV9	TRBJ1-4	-	CASSVAQTLNGLSNEKLFF	TGTGCCAGCAGCGTAGCCCAAACTTTGAACGGACTATCCAATGAAAAACTGTTTTTT
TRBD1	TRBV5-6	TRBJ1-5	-	CASSLRGQGVRQPQHF	TGTGCCAGCAGCTTGAGGGGACAGGGGGTTCGGCAGCCCCAGCATTTT
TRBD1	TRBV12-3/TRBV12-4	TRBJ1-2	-	CASRATGVPQYTF	TGTGCCAGCAGAGCCACAGGGGTCCCCCAGTACACCTTC